Listed below are T cell receptor beta chains from one sample, sequenced in a study of tumor and adjacent non-tumor tissue in lung cancer. TCRdb recomputed calls from the multiplex PCR reads with MiXCR, one row per CDR3 protein. Among 81,000 or so distinct CDR3 sequences listed, over 80% were seen once. Sequenced sample: lung tumor tissue. The receptors originated from a woman aged 50 to 60 with non-small cell lung cancer. Each CDR3 is given with its conserved first and last residue. The D gene is left open where the match is weak. A row's size may be missing; if present it is once, few, many or a size class.

CDR3aa | CDR3nt | j_gene | v_gene | abundance | d_gene
CASSPRTAVSYEQYF | TGTGCCAGCAGCCCCCGAACAGCGGTTTCCTACGAGCAGTACTTC | TRBJ2-7 | TRBV11-2 | NA | NA
CTSSQAHGGHQGTQYF | TGTACCAGCAGCCAGGCCCACGGGGGCCACCAAGGGACCCAGTACTTC | TRBJ2-5 | TRBV4-2 | once | NA
CASNSQPYEQYF | TGTGCCAGCAACAGCCAACCCTACGAGCAGTACTTC | TRBJ2-7 | TRBV28 | NA | NA
CASLTGETQFF | TGTGCCAGCCTTACAGGGGAGACCCAGTTCTTC | TRBJ2-1 | TRBV11-2 | NA | TRBD1
CASSQRGLAGGPSYNEQYF | TGTGCCAGCAGCCAACGGGGACTAGCGGGAGGGCCCTCCTACAATGAGCAATACTTC | TRBJ2-1 | TRBV4-2 | NA | TRBD2
CASSAGLVGGEQYF | TGCGCCAGCAGCGCGGGACTAGTGGGAGGCGAGCAGTACTTT | TRBJ2-7 | TRBV5-1 | NA | TRBD2
CAGNKGGGGHNEQFF | TGTGCCGGCAATAAAGGGGGAGGGGGCCACAATGAGCAGTTCTTC | TRBJ2-1 | TRBV11-2 | NA | NA
CSATPIGILGDRELFF | TGTAGTGCCACCCCAATTGGGATTCTTGGCGACCGGGAGCTGTTTTTT | TRBJ2-2 | TRBV20-1 | NA | NA
CASSLGRGCNQPQHF | TGTGCCAGCAGCCTGGGACGGGGATGCAATCAGCCCCAGCATTTT | TRBJ1-5 | TRBV28 | NA | NA
CTSCLWAEPTDTQYF | TGTACCAGCTGTTTATGGGCGGAACCCACAGATACGCAGTATTTT | TRBJ2-3 | TRBV28 | NA | NA
CASSQAGLAGVDTQYF | TGTGCTAGCAGCCAAGCGGGACTAGCGGGAGTTGATACGCAGTATTTT | TRBJ2-3 | TRBV4-2 | NA | TRBD2
CASSPEGGGSSYNKQFF | TGTGCCAGCAGTCCCGAGGGCGGGGGAAGCTCCTACAATAAGCAGTTCTTC | TRBJ2-1 | TRBV11-2 | NA | TRBD2
CAWGGQGRGQPQHF | TGTGCCTGGGGCGGACAGGGTAGGGGTCAGCCCCAGCATTTT | TRBJ1-5 | TRBV30 | many | TRBD1
CASSMARDYFSEQFF | TGTGCCAGCAGCATGGCACGGGACTATTTCAGTGAGCAGTTCTTC | TRBJ2-1 | TRBV5-1 | NA | TRBD2
CDSSQVVGARGTDTQYF | TGTGACAGCAGCCAAGTGGTGGGAGCCAGGGGTACAGATACGCAGTATTTT | TRBJ2-3 | TRBV4-2 | NA | NA
CSSSFGHYQQFF | TGTTCAAGCAGCTTCGGACACTACCAGCAGTTCTTC | TRBJ2-1 | TRBV11-2 | NA | NA
CVISDPGGIYEQHF | TGTGTCATCAGTGATCCGGGCGGGATCTACGAGCAGCACTTC | TRBJ2-7 | TRBV10-3 | NA | NA
CASIYREPALAGRLDTQYF | TGTGCCAGCATTTACAGGGAGCCGGCACTAGCGGGAAGACTAGATACGCAGTATTTT | TRBJ2-3 | TRBV6-5 | NA | TRBD2
CASSQNLPVMNTEAFF | TGCGCTAGCAGCCAAAATCTTCCAGTCATGAACACTGAAGCTTTCTTT | TRBJ1-1 | TRBV4-3 | NA | NA
CACRALGSFYNEQFF | TGTGCCTGCAGAGCACTGGGGTCTTTCTACAATGAGCAGTTTTTC | TRBJ2-1 | TRBV11-2 | NA | NA
CASSLDRTYEQYF | TGTGCCAGCAGTTTAGACAGAACCTACGAGCAGTATTTC | TRBJ2-7 | TRBV12-3/TRBV12-4 | NA | NA
CASTTTDANSPLHF | TGTGCCAGTACTACTACCGATGCAAATTCACCCCTCCACTTT | TRBJ1-6 | TRBV12-3/TRBV12-4 | NA | NA
CIAPPGGGGYGYIF | TGCATTGCTCCGCCGGGGGGAGGAGGGTATGGCTACATCTTC | TRBJ1-2 | TRBV20-1 | NA | NA
CASSNRDREYNNQPQHF | TGCGCCAGCAGTAACCGGGACAGGGAGTATAACAATCAGCCCCAGCATTTT | TRBJ1-5 | TRBV4-1 | once | TRBD1
CAGGLPGHPYNEQYF | TGTGCCGGCGGCCTACCGGGACACCCATACAACGAGCAGTACTTC | TRBJ2-7 | TRBV11-2 | NA | NA
CSALSGEGNTTYF | TGCAGTGCCCTATCTGGGGAGGGAAACACCACATATTTT | TRBJ1-3 | TRBV20-1 | few | NA
CASTVDSNQPQHF | TGTGCCAGCACTGTTGACAGCAATCAGCCCCAGCATTTT | TRBJ1-5 | TRBV2 | NA | NA
CASSEAGGQGRYRQYF | TGTGCCAGCAGTGAAGCGGGAGGACAGGGACGCTACAGGCAGTACTTC | TRBJ2-7 | TRBV6-1 | NA | TRBD1